The entry below gives a single TCR beta chain sequence along with its context. What it binds is unknown. Trimming cost V 4 bases and J 7 bases, with 14 bases left between them. The CDR3 covers 14 residues. Germline V gene lookup returns CDR1 SGHTA and CDR2 FQGNSA. The record originates from a study of T-cell reconstitution after alpha-beta-depleted transplantation in children. Study results and limitations: Diversity and T-cell counts at one year after transplant derived mostly from new T cells. At around two months after transplant, the alpha-beta T cells were reportedly derived from several hundred expanded clones that came from non-depleted graft cells.

The TCRbeta library incorporated unique molecular identifiers. TCRdb processed the PCR reads anew with MiXCR; each CDR3 protein has one entry. The sample holds 450,000 to 600,000 distinct CDR3 sequences; 10% to 15% are singletons and the top ten take 2% to 2.5%. The source is a male patient between 5 and 17 years old who had a stem cell transplant for acute myeloid leukemia, so the T cells may come from the graft donor. The starting material was PBMCs, mostly from graft donor cells, obtained 360 days after TCRalphabeta/CD19-depleted stem cell transplant. The chain is built from TRBV7-2 and TRBJ2-1; D is perhaps TRBD1 (6 bases). The CDR3 is CASSSTGRTNEQFF. CDR3 sequence (DNA): TGTGCCAGCAGCTCGACAGGTCGGACGAATGAGCAGTTCTTC.